This T cell receptor beta chain emerged from a study of blood T cell repertoires in COVID-19. The table came from immunoSEQ multiplex PCR; TCRdb's copy has only in-frame clones and leaves some out. Of some 300,000 clones in the sample, approximately 89% were seen once. The junction had 6 bases not matched to a gene; V was cut back by 6 bases and J by 4 bases. CDR1 SQVTM and CDR2 ANQGSEA come from the germline V gene. The CDR3 length is 13 residues. Clinical histories supplied by participants themselves formed the basis of cohort assignment. During the 2 weeks before they entered the study, exposed participants had met someone with a PCR-confirmed or clinician-diagnosed COVID-19 case.

This sequence was found in a woman aged 50 to 60 who had been exposed to COVID-19. Material: PBMCs or T cells enriched from blood (not recorded which). The V and J genes are TRBV29-1 and TRBJ1-5, with 7 bases identical to TRBD1. CDR3 bases: TGCAGCGTCGCCGAGGACAGGAATCAGCCCCAGCATTTT. Protein: CSVAEDRNQPQHF.